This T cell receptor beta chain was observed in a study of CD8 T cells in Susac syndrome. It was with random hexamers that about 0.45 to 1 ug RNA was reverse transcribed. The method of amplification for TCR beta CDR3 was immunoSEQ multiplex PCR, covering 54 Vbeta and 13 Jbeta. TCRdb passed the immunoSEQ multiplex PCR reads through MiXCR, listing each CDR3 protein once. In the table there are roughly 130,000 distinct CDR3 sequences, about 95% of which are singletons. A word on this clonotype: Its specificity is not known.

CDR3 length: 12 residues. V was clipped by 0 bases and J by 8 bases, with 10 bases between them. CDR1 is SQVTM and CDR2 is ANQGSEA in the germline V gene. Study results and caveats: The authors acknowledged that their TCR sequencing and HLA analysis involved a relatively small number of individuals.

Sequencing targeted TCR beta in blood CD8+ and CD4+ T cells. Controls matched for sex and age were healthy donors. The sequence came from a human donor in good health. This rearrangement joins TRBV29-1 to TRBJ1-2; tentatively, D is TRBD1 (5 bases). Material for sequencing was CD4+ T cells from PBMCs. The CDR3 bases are TGCAGCGTTGAAGATCGAGGGGACGGCTACACCTTC. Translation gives CSVEDRGDGYTF.